The 30 T cell receptor beta chains below all came from one sample that was sequenced in a study of tumor-infiltrating lymphocytes in primary liver carcinoma. Constant-region priming of about 500 ng total RNA yielded TCR beta cDNA. Libraries for TCR beta were built through three nested multiplex PCR rounds, which together made up a slightly modified ARM-PCR procedure. In the first two PCR rounds, TRBV1-TRBV30 forward primers were paired with a C-beta reverse primer, and each round lasted roughly 10 cycles. TCRdb independently ran MiXCR on the multiplex PCR reads; one entry per CDR3 protein. Found here are more than 150,000 distinct CDR3 sequences, around 60% of them singletons; the top ten hold roughly 76%. Both blood RNA, taken from unsorted whole blood, and germline DNA were extracted. Sequenced sample: peripheral blood. Receptors were obtained from a man in his forties with primary liver carcinoma and hepatitis B virus infection.

This chain joins TRBV6-5 and TRBJ2-1; no clear D gene. Between the trimmed V and J ends, which lost 4 bases and 12 bases, there was a span of 16 bases. Germline lookup yields CDR1 MNHEY and CDR2 SVGAGI. The CDR3 loop spans 13 amino acids. The CDR3 region is CASSLGSSEGQFF. DNA of the CDR3: TGTGCCAGCAGTTTGGGATCATCCGAAGGGCAGTTCTTC.

The V gene is TRBV11-2, the J gene TRBJ2-7; TRBD1 agrees at 7 bases. J lost 9 bases, V lost 4 bases, and 9 bases had no gene match. The V gene's germline CDR1 is SGHAT and CDR2 FQNNGV. This CDR3 has 13 amino acids. CDR3 sequence (DNA): TGTGCCAGCAGCTCCGCTCAGGGGGACGGGCAGTACTTC. Translation gives CASSSAQGDGQYF.

Details on this clonotype: A much larger clone lies one base from this, so it may be a read error. V gene TRBV11-2 combines with J gene TRBJ2-6, with D unclear. V was clipped by 1 base and J by 3 bases, with 7 bases between them. Germline V gives CDR1 SGHAT, CDR2 FQNNGV. The CDR3 spans 15 residues. The CDR3 DNA sequence: TGTGCCAGCAGCTTAGTAGCAAGTGGGGCCAACGTCCTGACTTTC. It specifies CASSLVASGANVLTF.

Details on this clonotype: This is likely a read error, given that the CDR3 carries no conserved phenylalanine or tryptophan at its end. The rearrangement joins TRBV5-8 to TRBJ1-1; 7 bases align to TRBD1. The germline V gene encodes CDR1 SGHTS and CDR2 YDEGEE. This CDR3 region has 13 residues. Germline trimming cut 8 bases from V and 3 bases from J; bases unmatched to any gene: 7. The CDR3 DNA is TGTGCCAGTAGGACAGACAGGGACACTGAAGCTTTCCTT. It specifies CASRTDRDTEAFL.

The chain joins TRBV29-1 to TRBJ2-7, with D unclear. The germline gives CDR1 SQVTM, CDR2 ANQGSEA. CDR3 size: 12 residues. V lost 4 bases and J lost 2, with 9 bases in between. As DNA, the CDR3 is TGCAGCGTTGTTGGAGACCCCTACGAGCAGTACTTC. It yields the protein CSVVGDPYEQYF.

V and J are TRBV4-1 and TRBJ2-4, with 7 bases lining up with TRBD2. Germline V gene data show CDR1 as MGHRA and CDR2 as YSYEKL. The CDR3 contains 17 residues. Trimming at V came to 1 base and at J to 2 bases, leaving 8 bases not matched to a gene. The CDR3 DNA reads as TGCGCCAGCAGCCAAGGTTGGAGGGAGGGATCCAAAAACATTCAGTACTTC. Its protein is CASSQGWREGSKNIQYF.

A note on this clonotype: A read error may produce the germline difference seen at one junction end. This chain connects TRBV6-1 to TRBJ2-3, with D unresolved. The CDR3 is 14 residues long. Per the germline V gene, CDR1 is MNHNS and CDR2 is SASEGT. CDR3 amino acids: CASIEGPLTDTQYF. CDR3 nucleotides: TGTGCCAGCATTGAAGGTCCCTTAACAGATACGCAGTATTTT.

This chain uses TRBV29-1 with TRBJ2-1; TRBD2 is a possible D gene (6 bases). Between the trimmed V and J ends, which lost 5 bases and 10 bases, there was a span of 12 bases. Germline lookup yields CDR1 SQVTM and CDR2 ANQGSEA. The CDR3 covers 11 residues. The CDR3 loop reads CSVRGGAEQFF. CDR3 in DNA: TGCAGCGTTAGAGGAGGGGCCGAGCAGTTCTTC.

Regarding this clonotype: A much larger clone differs by one base, so this may be a read error. The chain combines TRBV14 with TRBJ2-1; TRBD2 might be the D (6 bases). The CDR3 is 17 residues long. With 2 bases removed from V and 5 bases from J, the gap between germline ends came to 19 bases. The V gene's germline CDR1 is SGHDN and CDR2 FVKESK. The CDR3 is CASSQSGLRRRNNEQFF. CDR3 nucleotide sequence: TGTGCCAGCAGCCAATCGGGACTGCGCCGGCGGAACAATGAGCAGTTCTTC. Based on the CDR3 plus reference TRBV14 and TRBJ2-1, the full variable domain is EAGVTQFPSHSVIEKGQTVTLRCDPISGHDNLYWYRRVMGKEIKFLLHFVKESKQDESGMPNNRFLAERTGGTYSTLKVQPAELEDSGVYFCASSQSGLRRRNNEQFFGPGTRLTVL.

The chain carries TRBV6-1 and TRBJ1-6; the D gene is possibly TRBD1 (6 bases). Germline CDR1 and CDR2: MNHNS and SASEGT. V was cut by 8 bases and J by 7 bases, with 18 bases left in between. The CDR3 is 15 residues long. This chain's CDR3 is CASGERQAINSPLHF. The CDR3 nucleotides read TGTGCCAGCGGCGAACGACAGGCGATAAATTCACCCCTCCACTTT.

The genes are TRBV5-8 and TRBJ2-7, with D tentatively TRBD1 (6 bases). V was pared by 0 bases and J by 13 bases, with 11 bases between. Germline lookup yields CDR1 SGHTS and CDR2 YDEGEE. The length of the CDR3 is 11 residues. CDR3 DNA sequence: TGTGCCAGCAGCTTGGTACAGGGTACATACTTC. Protein product: CASSLVQGTYF.

This clonotype has a count of ten or more. This chain links TRBV11-3 with TRBJ1-5; maybe TRBD1 (5 bases). The germline V and J ends were trimmed by 5 bases and 4 bases, with 12 bases remaining between them. This CDR3 has 14 residues. Germline-derived CDR1 and CDR2 are SGHNT and YENEEA. In DNA, the CDR3 is TGTGCCAGCAGCCCCGCAGGGCGAAATCAGCCCCAGCATTTT. This translates into CASSPAGRNQPQHF.

About this clonotype: Here the CDR3 omits its conserved ending phenylalanine or tryptophan, so a read error is the likely source. This chain uses TRBV4-2 with TRBJ2-2; 11 bases are a match to TRBD2. CDR3 length equals 15 residues. Per germline, CDR1 LGHNA and CDR2 YNFKEQ. Germline trimming cut 2 bases from V and 8 bases from J; bases unmatched to any gene: 4. The CDR3 region has the DNA TGTGCCAGCAGCCAAACACTAGCGGGAGTTGGGGAGCTGTTTATT. This translates into CASSQTLAGVGELFI.

This clonotype occurred a few times. The rearrangement uses TRBV11-2 and TRBJ1-4, with TRBD1 matching 9 bases. The germline V gene encodes CDR1 SGHAT and CDR2 FQNNGV. Trimming removed 1 base from V and 8 bases from J; junction bases left unmatched: 5. The length of the CDR3 is 15 residues. The CDR3 protein is CASSLVTGGKEKLFF. In nucleotides, the CDR3 is TGTGCCAGCAGCTTAGTGACAGGGGGGAAAGAAAAACTGTTTTTT.

As for this clonotype: At one of its ends the junction is not consistent with the germline gene, which may arise from a read error. CDR3 sequence (DNA): TGCGCAAGCAGTCAAGAGGGTCTAGCGGGAAACACCGAGGAGCTGTTTTTT. It codes for CASSQEGLAGNTEELFF. The V gene is TRBV4-1, the J gene TRBJ2-2; 9 nucleotides agree with TRBD2. Germline V CDR1 and CDR2: MGHRA, YSYEKL. The CDR3 consists of 17 residues.

The rearrangement uses TRBV5-1 and TRBJ1-4, with TRBD1 matching 8 bases. The V gene end was trimmed by 3 bases and the J gene end by 7 bases; junction bases not matched to a gene: 20. Germline V gives CDR1 SGHRS, CDR2 YFSETQ. The length of the CDR3 is 19 residues. As DNA, the CDR3 is TGCGCCAGCAGCTCGGGTGTCTTAGAGCCGGGACAGGACGGTGAAAAACTGTTTTTT. Translating it yields CASSSGVLEPGQDGEKLFF.

A single count supports this clonotype. At one end, the junction sequence differs from germline, possibly due to a read error. This chain joins TRBV6-5 and TRBJ2-7; 7 bases agree with TRBD1. The CDR3 has 14 amino acids. Germline V CDR1 and CDR2: MNHEY, SVGAGI. CDR3 sequence (DNA): TGTGCCAGCAGTTACAACAGGGGAGTCTACGAGCAGTGCTTC. The encoded protein is CASSYNRGVYEQCF.

The gene calls are TRBV6-6 and TRBJ2-2; no reliable D call. Germline CDR1 MNHNY, CDR2 SVGAGI (reference sequence). The CDR3 covers 11 residues. V dropped 6 bases and J dropped 7 bases, with 6 bases sitting between them. The CDR3 region is CASRSVGELFF. CDR3 DNA sequence: TGTGCCAGCAGGTCCGTCGGGGAGCTGTTTTTT.

The chain links TRBV6-5 to TRBJ2-2; D gene uncertain. V lost 5 bases, J lost 4 bases, and 11 bases lay in between. The CDR3 runs to 14 residues. Germline V gene sequence: CDR1 MNHEY, CDR2 SVGAGI. The CDR3 loop is CASSPDLSTGELFF. CDR3 nucleotide sequence: TGTGCCAGCAGTCCAGACCTGAGCACCGGGGAGCTGTTTTTT.

The V gene is TRBV2, the J gene TRBJ2-1; 12 nucleotides align to TRBD2. Unmatched junction bases numbered 8, after V lost 5 bases and J lost 6 bases. Germline assignment: CDR1 SNHLY and CDR2 FYNNEI. The CDR3 has 16 amino acids. The CDR3 nucleotides are TGTGCCAGCAGTCCCCTGACTAGCGGGAGTCTCAATGAGCAGTTCTTC. It yields the protein CASSPLTSGSLNEQFF.

V is TRBV11-2 and J is TRBJ2-3, with 10 bases fitting TRBD2. In germline, CDR1 is SGHAT, CDR2 FQNNGV. The CDR3 covers 16 residues. V was clipped by 3 bases and J by 8 bases; unmatched bases: 11. CDR3 sequence reads: CASSFPIAGGVGTQYF. The CDR3 DNA is TGTGCCAGCAGCTTTCCCATAGCGGGAGGTGTAGGTACGCAGTATTTT.

The chain couples TRBV7-9 to TRBJ1-1; D is possibly TRBD1 (5 bases). Germline V gene data show CDR1 as SEHNR and CDR2 as FQNEAQ (reference sequence). The CDR3 runs to 13 residues. Trimming cost V 5 bases and J 5 bases, with 12 bases left between them. CDR3 in amino acids: CASSKDRGTEAFF. CDR3 DNA sequence: TGTGCCAGCAGCAAAGATCGGGGGACTGAAGCTTTCTTT.

The rearrangement links TRBV7-8 to TRBJ2-1, with D possibly matching TRBD2 (6 bases). The CDR3 has 14 residues. Germline V gene lookup returns CDR1 SGHVS and CDR2 FQNEAQ. Trimming removed 4 bases from V and 4 bases from J, with 11 bases in between. The CDR3 DNA sequence: TGTGCCAGCAGCTCGGGGGTCCTTTACAATGAGCAGTTCTTC. Its translation: CASSSGVLYNEQFF.

Comment on this clonotype: Its ends do not fully match the called genes, so a read error is possible. V is TRBV6-5 and J is TRBJ1-2; the D gene is possibly TRBD1 (6 bases). Per germline, CDR1 MNHEY and CDR2 SVGAGI. CDR3 length: 14 residues. CDR3 sequence: CASNGGGETNGYIF. The CDR3 nucleotides are TGTGCCAGCAACGGAGGGGGTGAAACGAATGGCTACATCTTC.

Comment on this clonotype: A much larger clone lies a single base off, so this may be a read error. The rearrangement uses TRBV12-3 or TRBV12-4 and TRBJ2-1; D may be TRBD2 (6 bases). There are 13 residues in the CDR3. The V gene lost 8 bases and the J gene lost 1 base, with 9 bases spanning the gap. The chain's CDR3 is CASVRESYNEQFF. CDR3 bases: TGTGCCAGCGTCCGGGAGTCCTACAATGAGCAGTTCTTC.

Concerning this clonotype itself: Without the conserved terminal phenylalanine or tryptophan, this CDR3 likely stems from a read error. The chain carries TRBV29-1 and TRBJ2-1, with a weak D call TRBD2 (6 bases). The CDR3 runs to 13 residues. Germline loops: CDR1 SQVTM, CDR2 ANQGSEA. The CDR3 region has the DNA TGCAGCGTTGAGGGAGGTCTCTGGAATGGGCAGTTCATC. Protein sequence: CSVEGGLWNGQFI.

As regards this clonotype: A read error may account for a junction end that differs from germline. The chain couples TRBV11-2 to TRBJ2-3, with D hard to call. The CDR3 length is 16 residues. Germline V CDR1 and CDR2: SGHAT, FQNNGV. CDR3 in amino acids: CASSLGSRPGTYTQYF. The CDR3 DNA reads TGCGCCAGCAGCTTAGGATCCAGGCCCGGCACATATACGCAGTATTTT.

On this clonotype: One end of the junction fails to match germline, which may point to a read error. This rearrangement joins TRBV11-2 to TRBJ2-3; tentatively, D is TRBD1 (6 bases). CDR1 is SGHAT and CDR2 is FQNNGV in the germline V gene. The CDR3 has 14 amino acids. CDR3 in amino acids: CASSLEGGTDMQYF. The DNA for the CDR3 is TGTGCCAGCAGCTTAGAAGGGGGTACAGATATGCAGTATTTT.

The chain recombines TRBV10-3 with TRBJ2-3, with D maybe TRBD1 (7 bases). The CDR3 is 17 residues long. Trimming removed 6 bases at V and 5 bases at J, with 24 bases between. Germline CDR1 and CDR2: ENHRY and SYGVKD. The CDR3 nucleotides are TGTGCCATCAGCCCTCGAGGAGGGGGCGCCCAGGGAGATACGCAGTATTTT. Translating gives CAISPRGGGAQGDTQYF.

A note on this clonotype: Compared with germline, one end of the junction differs, possibly owing to a read error. The CDR3 protein is CASSQPGLAGGLSYNEQSF. In nucleotides, the CDR3 is TGCGCCAGCAGCCAACCGGGACTAGCGGGAGGATTATCCTACAATGAGCAGTCCTTC. V and J are TRBV4-1 and TRBJ2-1; 15 bases line up with TRBD2. Germline V gene sequence: CDR1 MGHRA, CDR2 YSYEKL. The CDR3 covers 19 residues.